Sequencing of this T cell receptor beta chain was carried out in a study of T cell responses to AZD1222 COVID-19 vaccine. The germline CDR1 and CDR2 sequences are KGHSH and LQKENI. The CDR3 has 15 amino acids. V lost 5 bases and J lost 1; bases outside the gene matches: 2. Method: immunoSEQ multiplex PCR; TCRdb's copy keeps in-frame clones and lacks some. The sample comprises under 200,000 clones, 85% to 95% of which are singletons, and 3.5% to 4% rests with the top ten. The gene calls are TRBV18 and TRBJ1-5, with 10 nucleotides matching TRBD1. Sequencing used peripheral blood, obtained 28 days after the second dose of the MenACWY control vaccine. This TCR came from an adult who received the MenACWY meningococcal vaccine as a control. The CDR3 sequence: CASSSGQGSNQPQHF. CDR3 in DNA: TGTGCCAGCTCATCGGGACAGGGGAGCAATCAGCCCCAGCATTTT. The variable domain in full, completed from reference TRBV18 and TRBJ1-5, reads NAGVMQNPRHLVRRRGQEARLRCSPMKGHSHVYWYRQLPEEGLKFMVYLQKENIIDESGMPKERFSAEFPKEGPSILRIQQVVRGDSAAYFCASSSGQGSNQPQHFGDGTRLSIL.